This TCR beta chain comes out of a study of T cell repertoires in cytomegalovirus infection. This clonotype came up many times. This CDR3 is 15 amino acids long. V lost 3 bases to trimming and J lost 4 bases; unmatched junction nucleotides: 7. CDR1 is SGHVS and CDR2 is FQNEAQ in the germline V gene. TCRdb itself ran the reads through MiXCR, one entry per CDR3 protein. The sample contains approximately 500,000 distinct CDR3 sequences, 11% of which appear only once. The rearrangement uses TRBV7-8 and TRBJ2-7; 9 positions agree with TRBD1. The sequence was obtained from a human donor in good health (CMV status not recorded). Some clones in this sample may be carry-over from other donors' samples. Material: PBMCs. The CDR3 here is CASSLSETGGYEQYF. The DNA for the CDR3 is TGTGCCAGCAGCTTGAGCGAGACAGGGGGATACGAGCAGTACTTC.